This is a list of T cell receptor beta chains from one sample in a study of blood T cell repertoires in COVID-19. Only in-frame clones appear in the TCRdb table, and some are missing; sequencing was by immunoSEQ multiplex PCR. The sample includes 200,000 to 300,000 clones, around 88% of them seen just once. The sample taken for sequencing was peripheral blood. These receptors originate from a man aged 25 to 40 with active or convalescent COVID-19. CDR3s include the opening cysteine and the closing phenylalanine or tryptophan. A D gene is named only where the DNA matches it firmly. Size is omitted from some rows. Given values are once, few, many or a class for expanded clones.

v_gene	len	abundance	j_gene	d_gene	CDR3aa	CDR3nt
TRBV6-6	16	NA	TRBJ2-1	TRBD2	CASSYRPGGSHNEQFF	TGTGCCAGCAGTTACCGCCCGGGGGGATCTCACAATGAGCAGTTCTTC
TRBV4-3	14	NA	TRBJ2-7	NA	CASSQDGGTYEQYF	TGCGCCAGCAGCCAAGACGGTGGTACCTACGAGCAGTACTTC
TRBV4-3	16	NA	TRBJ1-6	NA	CASSQDFRGYNSPLHF	TGCGCCAGCAGCCAAGACTTCAGGGGCTATAATTCACCCCTCCACTTT
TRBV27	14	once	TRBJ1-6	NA	CASSSGQFNSPLHF	TGTGCCAGCAGTTCCGGACAGTTTAATTCACCCCTCCACTTT
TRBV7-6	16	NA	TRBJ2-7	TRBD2	CASSPLSLAGTYEQYF	TGTGCCAGCAGCCCTCTCAGCCTAGCGGGGACGTACGAGCAGTACTTC
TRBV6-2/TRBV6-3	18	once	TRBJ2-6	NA	CASSPNPPTGRAANVLTF	TGTGCCAGCAGTCCGAACCCACCGACAGGTCGAGCGGCCAACGTCCTGACTTTC
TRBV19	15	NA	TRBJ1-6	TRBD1	CASSDLQGVDSPLHF	TGTGCCAGTAGCGACTTGCAGGGGGTTGATTCACCCCTCCACTTT
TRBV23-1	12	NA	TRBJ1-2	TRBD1	CASGGQGHGYTF	TGCGCCAGCGGGGGACAGGGTCACGGCTACACCTTC
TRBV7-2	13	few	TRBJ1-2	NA	CASSIQYNYGYTF	TGTGCCAGCAGCATACAGTATAACTATGGCTACACCTTC
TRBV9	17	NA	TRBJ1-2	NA	CASSVPEDRFEDDGYTF	TGTGCCAGCAGCGTCCCGGAGGACAGATTTGAGGACGATGGCTACACCTTC
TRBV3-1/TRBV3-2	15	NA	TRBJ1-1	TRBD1	CASSQDPTGGTEAFF	TGTGCCAGCAGCCAAGATCCTACAGGGGGTACTGAAGCTTTCTTT
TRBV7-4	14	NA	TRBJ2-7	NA	CATPTVESSYEQYF	TGTGCCACCCCGACAGTAGAGAGCTCCTACGAGCAGTACTTC
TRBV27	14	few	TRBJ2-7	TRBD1	CASSLSTGEGEQYF	TGTGCCAGCAGTTTATCGACAGGGGAAGGCGAGCAGTACTTC
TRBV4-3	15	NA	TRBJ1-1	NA	CASSQDRGARGEAFF	TGCGCCAGCAGCCAAGATCGGGGGGCAAGGGGTGAAGCTTTCTTT
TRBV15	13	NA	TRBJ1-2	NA	CATSFQGRGGYTF	TGTGCCACCAGCTTTCAGGGGCGAGGTGGCTACACCTTC
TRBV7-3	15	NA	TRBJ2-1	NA	CASSSSQGRYNEQFF	TGTGCCAGCAGCTCGAGTCAGGGAAGGTACAATGAGCAGTTCTTC
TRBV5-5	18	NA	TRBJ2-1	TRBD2	CASSLDRSGGISYNEQFF	TGTGCCAGCAGCTTGGATCGGAGCGGGGGGATCTCCTACAATGAGCAGTTCTTC
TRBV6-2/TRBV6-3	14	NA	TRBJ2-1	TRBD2	CASSRGGLYNEQFF	TGTGCCAGCAGCCGGGGGGGGTTATACAATGAGCAGTTCTTC
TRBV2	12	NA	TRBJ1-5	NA	CASSGNNQPQHF	TGTGCCAGCAGCGGGAACAATCAGCCCCAGCATTTT
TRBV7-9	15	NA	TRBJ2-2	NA	CASSSPGLWVGELFF	TGTGCCAGCAGCTCACCAGGGCTTTGGGTCGGGGAGCTGTTTTTT
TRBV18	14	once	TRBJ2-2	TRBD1	CASSGQSNTGELFF	TGTGCCAGCTCGGGACAGTCGAACACCGGGGAGCTGTTTTTT
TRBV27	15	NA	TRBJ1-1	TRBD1	CASSSYRGMNTEAFF	TGTGCCAGCAGTTCCTACAGGGGAATGAACACTGAAGCTTTCTTT
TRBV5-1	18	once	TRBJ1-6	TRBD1	CASSLGAGTGGRNSPLHF	TGCGCCAGCAGCTTGGGTGCCGGGACAGGGGGTCGGAATTCACCCCTCCACTTT
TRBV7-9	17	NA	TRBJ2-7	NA	CASSLGQGIDVSYEQYF	TGTGCCAGCAGCTTAGGGCAGGGGATCGATGTCTCCTACGAGCAGTACTTC
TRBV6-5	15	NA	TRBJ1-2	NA	CASSYSKAGDYGYTF	TGTGCCAGCAGTTACTCGAAGGCAGGGGACTATGGCTACACCTTC
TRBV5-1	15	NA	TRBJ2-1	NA	CASSLSGLTYNEQFF	TGCGCCAGCAGCTTGAGCGGCCTCACCTACAATGAGCAGTTCTTC
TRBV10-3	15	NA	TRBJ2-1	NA	CAMGPKNFSYNEQFF	TGTGCCATGGGGCCCAAAAATTTCTCCTACAATGAGCAGTTCTTC